This T cell receptor beta chain was observed in a study of cytomegalovirus exposure and HLA in healthy donors. Germline trimming cut 0 bases from V and 0 bases from J; bases unmatched to any gene: 4. The CDR3 covers 17 residues. Germline loops: CDR1 MGHRA, CDR2 YSYEKL. The primer mix had 60 Vbeta and 13 Jbeta primers. Profiling relied on immunoSEQ multiplex PCR, and the TCRdb table lists in-frame clones only, not all of them. Counted here are 100,000 to 130,000 clones, around 73% occurring once; the ten biggest clones make up roughly 8%. The study's findings and limits: Available immune exposure information was restricted to CMV serostatus only. Among TCR beta chains, those listed as cytomegalovirus-associated numbered about 160. Researchers reportedly found TCR beta sequences accurately predicted most subjects' HLA-A and HLA-B alleles.

Concerning this clone itself: Its antigen remains unidentified.

The chain combines TRBV4-1 with TRBJ2-1, with 8 bases lining up with TRBD2. What was sequenced was PBMCs. The sequence came from a man younger than 45 in good health and CMV-seronegative. CDR3 loop: CASSQDVGTSSYNEQFF. Here the CDR3 DNA reads TGCGCCAGCAGCCAAGATGTCGGGACTAGCTCCTACAATGAGCAGTTCTTC.